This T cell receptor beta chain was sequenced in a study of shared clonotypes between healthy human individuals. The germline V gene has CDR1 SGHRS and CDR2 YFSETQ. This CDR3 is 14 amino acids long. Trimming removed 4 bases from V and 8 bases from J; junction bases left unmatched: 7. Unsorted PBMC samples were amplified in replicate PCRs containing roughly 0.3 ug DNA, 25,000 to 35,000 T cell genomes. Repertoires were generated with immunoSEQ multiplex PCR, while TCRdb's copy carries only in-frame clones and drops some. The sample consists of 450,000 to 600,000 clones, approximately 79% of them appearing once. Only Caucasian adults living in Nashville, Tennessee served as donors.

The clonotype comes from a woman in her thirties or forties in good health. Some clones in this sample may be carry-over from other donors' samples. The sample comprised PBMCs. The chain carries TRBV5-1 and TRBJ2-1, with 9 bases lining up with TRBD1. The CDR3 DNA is TGCGCCAGCAGCGTCGGACAGGGGCAAGATGAGCAGTTCTTC. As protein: CASSVGQGQDEQFF.